This TCR beta chain was sequenced during a study of CD8+ T cells in alopecia areata. Turning to the study itself: Recipients were roughly 7-11-week-old female C3H/HeJ mice grafted with skin from approximately 6-13-month-old C3H/HeJ donors with spontaneous alopecia.

RNA was extracted and reverse transcribed into cDNA as the sequencing template. The data were produced by immunoSEQ multiplex PCR, yet TCRdb's version contains in-frame clones alone and is incomplete. Singletons are absent from the sample, which has more than 90,000 clones. This clone was recorded a few times. Its antigen is undetermined. Any gene name here is a mouse gene name. The CDR3 is cut off 4 residues early in the read; its end comes from the germline J gene. The CDR3 has 15 amino acids. Germline loops: CDR1 NSHNY, CDR2 SYGAGN. V shed 3 bases and J shed 3 bases, with 13 bases lying between them. Study observations and caveats: The study found TCR sharing across patients less clear than in mice, possibly for HLA reasons.

Input material: lesional skin. The chain carries TRBV13-1 and TRBJ2-1, with D possibly matching TRBD1 (6 bases). The receptor comes from a C3H/HeJ mouse with alopecia areata. The MHC haplotype of the strain is H2-k. Incomplete CDR3 DNA: TGTGCCAGCAGTGGGTCGGTCAGGGGCTATGCT. Translation: CASSGSVRGYA. The full CDR3 protein is CASSGSVRGYAEQFF.